This T cell receptor beta chain stems from a study of cytotoxic CD8 clonotypes in ibrutinib-treated CLL. Trimming took off 3 bases at V and 2 bases at J, with 11 bases between the two ends. Germline CDR1 reads SGHTA; CDR2 reads FQGNSA. The CDR3 has 15 residues. The table came from immunoSEQ multiplex PCR; TCRdb's copy has only in-frame clones and leaves some out. The sample shows some 160,000 clones, 81% of them seen only once. The sample in question was PBMCs, obtained after 12 months of ibrutinib treatment. The origin of this receptor is a human donor with chronic lymphocytic leukemia. The genes are TRBV7-2 and TRBJ1-5; possibly TRBD1 for D (6 bases). The CDR3 reads CASSLTAGGNQPQHF. The CDR3, as DNA: TGTGCCAGCAGCTTGACTGCAGGGGGCAATCAGCCCCAGCATTTT.